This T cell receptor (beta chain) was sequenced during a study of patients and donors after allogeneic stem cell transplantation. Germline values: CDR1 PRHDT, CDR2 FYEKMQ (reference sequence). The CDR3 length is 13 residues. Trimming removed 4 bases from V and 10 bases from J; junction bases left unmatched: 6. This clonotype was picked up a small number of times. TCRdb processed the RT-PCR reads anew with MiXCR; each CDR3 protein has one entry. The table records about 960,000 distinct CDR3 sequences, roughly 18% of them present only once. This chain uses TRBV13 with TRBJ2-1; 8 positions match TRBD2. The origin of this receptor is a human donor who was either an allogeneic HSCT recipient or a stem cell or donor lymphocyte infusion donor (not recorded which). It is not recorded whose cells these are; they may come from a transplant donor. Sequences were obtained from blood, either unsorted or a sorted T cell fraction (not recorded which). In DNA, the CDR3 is TGTGCCAGCAGCTGGACTAGCACAATGGAGCAGTTCTTC. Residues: CASSWTSTMEQFF. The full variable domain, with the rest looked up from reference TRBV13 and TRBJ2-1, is AAGVIQSPRHLIKEKRETATLKCYPIPRHDTVYWYQQGPGQDPQFLISFYEKMQSDKGSIPDRFSAQQFSDYHSELNMSSLELGDSALYFCASSWTSTMEQFFGPGTRLTVL.